This TCR beta chain came from a study of control samples from healthy donors and cancer patients. The V gene lost 2 bases and the J gene lost 1 base, with 10 bases spanning the gap. Germline V gene sequence: CDR1 MNHEY, CDR2 SVGEGT. The CDR3 is 15 residues long. Generated by immunoSEQ multiplex PCR, the TCRdb table keeps only in-frame clones and is missing some. The sample carries about 160,000 clones, roughly 94% recorded once. Sequenced: PBMCs. The chain joins TRBV6-2 or TRBV6-3 to TRBJ2-3; D is perhaps TRBD1 or TRBD2 (5 bases each). The source of this sequence is a man between 60 and 75 years old with colorectal cancer. Here the CDR3 DNA reads TGTGCCAGCAGTTACATGGGGGTGGGCACAGATACGCAGTATTTT. Translating it yields CASSYMGVGTDTQYF.